This is a list of T cell receptor beta chains from one sample in a study of cytomegalovirus exposure and HLA in healthy donors. The table came from immunoSEQ multiplex PCR; TCRdb's copy has only in-frame clones and leaves some out. This table holds 90,000 to 150,000 clones, roughly 80% found once. Sequencing used PBMCs. These receptors came from a woman in her twenties or thirties in good health and CMV-seropositive. CDR3s include the opening cysteine and the closing phenylalanine or tryptophan. The D gene is left open where the match is weak. Where a row states a size, it is once, few, many or the class of an expanded clone; other rows omit it.

v_gene	d_gene	j_gene	abundance	CDR3aa	CDR3nt
TRBV4-2	.	TRBJ1-2	.	CASSQDFGSYGYTF	TGTGCCAGCAGCCAAGATTTCGGGTCTTATGGCTACACCTTC
TRBV28	TRBD1	TRBJ2-5	.	CASRSGTGLGTQYF	TGTGCCAGCAGGTCCGGGACAGGCCTCGGGACCCAGTACTTC
TRBV5-6	TRBD1	TRBJ2-2	.	CASSTGGQMNTGELFF	TGTGCCAGCAGCACTGGGGGACAGATGAACACCGGGGAGCTGTTTTTT
TRBV4-2	.	TRBJ1-1	.	CASSQEVRGTEAFF	TGTGCCAGCAGCCAAGAAGTACGGGGAACTGAAGCTTTCTTT
TRBV5-5	.	TRBJ2-5	once	CASSWRGEGETQYF	TGTGCCAGCAGCTGGAGAGGCGAGGGAGAGACCCAGTACTTC
TRBV7-2	TRBD2	TRBJ2-7	once	CASSPAYRTSYEQYF	TGTGCCAGCAGCCCCGCCTACCGGACTAGCTACGAGCAGTACTTC
TRBV6-4	.	TRBJ2-3	.	CASSDSGGTDTQYF	TGTGCCAGCAGTGACTCGGGAGGCACAGATACGCAGTATTTT
TRBV7-2	TRBD1	TRBJ2-7	.	CASSLARSGQGEYF	TGTGCCAGCAGCTTAGCCCGTTCAGGACAGGGGGAGTACTTC
TRBV15	TRBD1	TRBJ2-1	.	CATSRLGRQGQFF	TGTGCCACCAGCAGATTGGGCCGACAGGGGCAGTTCTTC
TRBV11-2	.	TRBJ2-1	.	CASSTWRGRSYNEQFF	TGTGCCAGCAGCACCTGGCGGGGCCGCTCCTACAATGAGCAGTTCTTC
TRBV7-9	TRBD2	TRBJ2-5	.	CASSRTSGGAVGETQYF	TGTGCCAGCAGTCGGACTAGCGGGGGGGCAGTGGGAGAGACCCAGTACTTC
TRBV28	.	TRBJ1-2	few	CASSLWAGGYTF	TGTGCCAGCAGTTTATGGGCGGGAGGCTACACCTTC
TRBV9	TRBD1	TRBJ1-1	.	CASSVAWDRESDTEAFF	TGTGCCAGCAGCGTAGCCTGGGACAGGGAGTCAGACACTGAAGCTTTCTTT
TRBV6-1	.	TRBJ2-1	few	CASSEVTGKQFF	TGTGCCAGCAGTGAAGTAACAGGCAAGCAGTTCTTC
TRBV19	.	TRBJ1-6	.	CASSIDRQAGLSPLHF	TGTGCCAGTAGTATCGATCGACAGGCTGGTCTTTCACCCCTCCACTTT
TRBV11-1	TRBD1	TRBJ1-3	.	CASMDRASGNTIYF	TGTGCCAGCATGGACAGGGCCTCTGGAAACACCATATATTTT
TRBV4-3	.	TRBJ2-5	.	CASSLWTGQTQYF	TGCGCCAGCAGCTTATGGACTGGTCAGACCCAGTACTTC
TRBV5-4	TRBD1	TRBJ1-4	.	CASSPGQGFEKLFF	TGTGCCAGCAGCCCCGGACAGGGTTTTGAAAAACTGTTTTTT
TRBV5-1	TRBD1	TRBJ1-2	.	CASSLVGQGAEGYTF	TGCGCCAGCAGCTTGGTGGGACAGGGGGCGGAAGGCTACACCTTC
TRBV5-6	.	TRBJ2-3	.	CASSLRGYTDTQYF	TGTGCCAGCAGCTTGAGGGGCTACACAGATACGCAGTATTTT
TRBV6-1	.	TRBJ1-5	.	CASSRTRQPQHF	TGTGCCAGCAGCCGGACTCGACAGCCCCAGCATTTT
TRBV27	.	TRBJ2-5	.	CASSPSGETQYF	TGTGCCAGCAGTCCTTCAGGGGAGACCCAGTACTTC
TRBV28	.	TRBJ1-2	.	CASSLSGALYLGYTF	TGTGCCAGCAGTTTATCAGGGGCGCTTTACCTTGGCTACACCTTC
TRBV5-4	.	TRBJ2-1	once	CASSLVLAGEQFF	TGTGCCAGCAGCTTGGTACTAGCCGGTGAGCAGTTCTTC
TRBV7-8	.	TRBJ2-5	.	CASSPGLPETQYF	TGTGCCAGCAGCCCGGGACTTCCTGAGACCCAGTACTTC
TRBV28	TRBD2	TRBJ2-5	.	CASSRGTSGGYRWETQYF	TGTGCCAGCAGCCGCGGGACTAGCGGGGGATACCGCTGGGAGACCCAGTACTTC
TRBV5-4	TRBD1	TRBJ2-5	few	CASSLPGQLGQETQYF	TGTGCCAGCAGCTTGCCGGGACAGCTGGGGCAAGAGACCCAGTACTTC
TRBV2	TRBD2	TRBJ2-5	.	CASSGTSGAQETQYF	TGTGCCAGCTCGGGGACTAGCGGGGCACAAGAGACCCAGTACTTC
TRBV6-5	TRBD1	TRBJ1-2	.	CASSYQGARGYTF	TGTGCCAGCAGTTATCAGGGGGCTCGGGGCTACACCTTC
TRBV28	.	TRBJ1-2	.	CASSPLLGGYTF	TGTGCCAGCAGTCCTCTGTTGGGCGGCTACACCTTC
TRBV19	.	TRBJ2-7	few	CASSMTAYEQYF	TGTGCCAGTAGTATGACAGCCTACGAGCAGTACTTC
TRBV27	.	TRBJ1-1	.	CASSSHPRGNTEAFF	TGTGCCAGCAGTTCCCACCCCAGGGGAAACACTGAAGCTTTCTTT
TRBV11-2	TRBD1	TRBJ1-6	.	CASSLGTDRGLAPLHF	TGTGCCAGCAGCTTAGGAACGGACAGGGGGTTAGCACCCCTCCACTTT